This is a list of T cell receptor beta chains from one sample in a study of shared clonotypes between healthy human individuals. Sequencing was performed with immunoSEQ multiplex PCR; in TCRdb, only in-frame clones are kept and a portion is missing. The repertoire holds almost 750,000 clones, with roughly 72% as singletons. Sequencing input: memory CD4+ T cells sorted from blood. All receptors derive from a woman aged 25 to 39 in good health. Each CDR3 is given with its conserved first and last residue. Each record gives: CDR3 protein, J gene, V gene, clone size. Some rows have no size entry. The others give once, few or many, or a class for an expanded clone.

cdr3_aa: CASSLVPTEQYF
j_call: TRBJ2-7
v_call: TRBV11-3
clone_size: few

cdr3_aa: CASSGLAGGGYTDTQYF
j_call: TRBJ2-3
v_call: TRBV28
clone_size: .

cdr3_aa: CASSQFHRETEAFF
j_call: TRBJ1-1
v_call: TRBV16
clone_size: .

cdr3_aa: CASGPLGGAHQPQHF
j_call: TRBJ1-5
v_call: TRBV28
clone_size: .

cdr3_aa: CATSRDPGSGYEQYF
j_call: TRBJ2-7
v_call: TRBV15
clone_size: once

cdr3_aa: CASSEEQGQGNEQFF
j_call: TRBJ2-1
v_call: TRBV2
clone_size: once

cdr3_aa: CASSLTETGLYEQYF
j_call: TRBJ2-7
v_call: TRBV28
clone_size: many

cdr3_aa: CASSFGTENTGELFF
j_call: TRBJ2-2
v_call: TRBV28
clone_size: many

cdr3_aa: CASSLVSGTDTQYF
j_call: TRBJ2-3
v_call: TRBV5-1
clone_size: .

cdr3_aa: CTSSQEWLAKCGAVF
j_call: TRBJ2-2
v_call: TRBV1
clone_size: .

cdr3_aa: CAVTGGAYNEQFF
j_call: TRBJ2-1
v_call: TRBV5-4
clone_size: .

cdr3_aa: CASSKQGENIQYF
j_call: TRBJ2-4
v_call: TRBV19
clone_size: .

cdr3_aa: CASSQAGGQPYEQYF
j_call: TRBJ2-7
v_call: TRBV4-2
clone_size: .

cdr3_aa: CASSRTGLRGAKNIQYF
j_call: TRBJ2-4
v_call: TRBV11-2
clone_size: .

cdr3_aa: CASSSGTGYTF
j_call: TRBJ1-2
v_call: TRBV7-1
clone_size: .

cdr3_aa: CSVEDPPGVNGYTF
j_call: TRBJ1-2
v_call: TRBV29-1
clone_size: .

cdr3_aa: CASSLGHRAGYTF
j_call: TRBJ1-2
v_call: TRBV7-2
clone_size: .

cdr3_aa: CSPRVNRNEQYF
j_call: TRBJ2-7
v_call: TRBV29-1
clone_size: .

cdr3_aa: CASSFPDISGTSGNEQFF
j_call: TRBJ2-1
v_call: TRBV28
clone_size: .

cdr3_aa: CASSFFGVSGNTIYF
j_call: TRBJ1-3
v_call: TRBV28
clone_size: .